This record covers a single T cell receptor (beta chain). Its specificity is not known. Here immunoSEQ multiplex PCR was the method, and the copy in TCRdb shows in-frame clones only, minus some. The sample holds 240,000 or so clones, roughly 93% seen once. There are 12 residues in the CDR3. The ends were cut back, 8 bases at V and 5 bases at J, with 12 bases in the middle. The sample comes from a study of T cell responses to AZD1222 COVID-19 vaccine. In the study overall: Second-dose schedules of about 4 or about 12 weeks were combined. Overall study results and limits: Clonal diversity was possibly underestimated, and the donors were mostly white British, with more females. Researchers report vaccine-associated CD4 TCRs spanning spike, with dominance at 160-218 and 743-854. None of the repertoires were sampled until the peak T cell response had passed.

This TCR was sampled from an adult in good health. The gene calls are TRBV12-3 or TRBV12-4 and TRBJ2-5; weak D call: TRBD1 (7 bases). The sequencing here drew on peripheral blood, taken on day 0 of AZD1222 vaccination. CDR3 bases: TGTGCCAGCCAGGGGGACTTGGAGACCCAGTACTTC. Protein product: CASQGDLETQYF.